This entry is about one T cell receptor (beta chain). Its antigen is unidentified. The data originate from a study of T cells after yellow fever vaccination. Study findings and constraints: Researchers noted that a small share of clonotypes showed up in both CD4 and CD8 compartments. Weaker overall, the secondary response nonetheless peaked faster (day 5 versus 15). Abundant clonotypes from the bulk population could contaminate FACS-sorted repertoires.

TCRdb ran MiXCR on the 5' RACE reads and lists one entry per CDR3 protein. The sample has about 340,000 distinct CDR3 sequences, roughly an eighth seen once; the top ten hold 2.5% to 3.5%. Germline-derived CDR1 and CDR2 are SGHAT and FQNNGV. The length of the CDR3 is 14 residues. The ends were cut back, 5 bases at V and 8 bases at J, with 16 bases in the middle. V is TRBV11-2 and J is TRBJ1-3, with D hard to call. The material sequenced was CD4+ T cells sorted from PBMCs, taken 15 days after the yellow fever booster vaccination. The origin of this receptor is a man in his late teens or twenties who received the YFV17D yellow fever vaccine. CDR3 sequence: CASSPTLASDTIYF. In DNA, the CDR3 is TGTGCCAGCAGCCCCACTTTGGCTTCTGACACCATATATTTT.